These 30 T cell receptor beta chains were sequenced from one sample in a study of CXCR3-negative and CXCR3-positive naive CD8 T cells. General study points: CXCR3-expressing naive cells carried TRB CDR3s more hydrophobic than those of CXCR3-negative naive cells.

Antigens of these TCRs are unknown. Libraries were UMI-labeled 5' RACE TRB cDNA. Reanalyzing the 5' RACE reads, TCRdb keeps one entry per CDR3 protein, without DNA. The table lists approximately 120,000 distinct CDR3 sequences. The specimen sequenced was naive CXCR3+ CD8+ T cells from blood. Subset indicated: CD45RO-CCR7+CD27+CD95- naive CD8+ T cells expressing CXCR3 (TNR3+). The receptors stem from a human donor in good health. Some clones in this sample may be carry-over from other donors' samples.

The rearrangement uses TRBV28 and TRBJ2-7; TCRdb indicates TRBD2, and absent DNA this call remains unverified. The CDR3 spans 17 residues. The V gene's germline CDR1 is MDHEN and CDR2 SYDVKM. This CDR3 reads CASSLGASRPSYYEQYF.

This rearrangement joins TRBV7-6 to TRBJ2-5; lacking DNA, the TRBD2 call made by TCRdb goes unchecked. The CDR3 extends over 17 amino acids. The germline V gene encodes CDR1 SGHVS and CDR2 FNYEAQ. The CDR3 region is CASSLVGLAGGQETQYF.

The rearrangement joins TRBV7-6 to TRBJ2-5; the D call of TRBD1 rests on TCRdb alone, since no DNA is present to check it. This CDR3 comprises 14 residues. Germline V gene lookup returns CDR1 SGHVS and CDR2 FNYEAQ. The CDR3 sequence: CASSLWWQGETQYF.

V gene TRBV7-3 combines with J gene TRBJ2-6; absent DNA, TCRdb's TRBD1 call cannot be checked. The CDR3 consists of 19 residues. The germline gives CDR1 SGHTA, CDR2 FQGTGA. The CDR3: CASNLPGTGVYSGANVLTF.

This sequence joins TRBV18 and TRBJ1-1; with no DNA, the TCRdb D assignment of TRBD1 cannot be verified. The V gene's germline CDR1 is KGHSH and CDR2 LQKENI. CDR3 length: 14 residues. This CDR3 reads CASSGTAMNTEAFF.

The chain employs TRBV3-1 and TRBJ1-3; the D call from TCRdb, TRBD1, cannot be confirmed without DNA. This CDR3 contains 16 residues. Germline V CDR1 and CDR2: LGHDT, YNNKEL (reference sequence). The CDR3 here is CASSQAPPPSGNTIYF. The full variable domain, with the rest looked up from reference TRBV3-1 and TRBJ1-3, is DTAVSQTPKYLVTQMGNDKSIKCEQNLGHDTMYWYKQDSKKFLKIMFSYNNKELIINETVPNRFSPKSPDKAHLNLHINSLELGDSAVYFCASSQAPPPSGNTIYFGEGSWLTVV.

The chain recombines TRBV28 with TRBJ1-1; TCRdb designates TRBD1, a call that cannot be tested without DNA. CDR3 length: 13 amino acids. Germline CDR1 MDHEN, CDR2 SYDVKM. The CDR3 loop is CASSPGTGGEAFF.

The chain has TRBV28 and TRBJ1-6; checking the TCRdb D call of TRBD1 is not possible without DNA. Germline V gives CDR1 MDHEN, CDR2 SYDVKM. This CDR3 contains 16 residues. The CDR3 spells CASSLSRGAQNSPLHF.

The CDR3 is CASSQGRVGIEQFF. The rearrangement uses TRBV4-3 and TRBJ2-1; TCRdb selects TRBD2, and the lack of DNA leaves this call unchecked. The CDR3 totals 14 residues. CDR1 and CDR2 from the germline V gene are LGHNA and YSLEER.

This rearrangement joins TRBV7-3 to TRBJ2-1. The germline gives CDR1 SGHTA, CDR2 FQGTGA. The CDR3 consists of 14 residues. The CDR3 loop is CASSLNLEYNEQFF.

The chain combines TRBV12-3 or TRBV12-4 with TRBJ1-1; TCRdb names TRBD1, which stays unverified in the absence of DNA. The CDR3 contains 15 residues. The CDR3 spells CASRITVGVNTEAFF.

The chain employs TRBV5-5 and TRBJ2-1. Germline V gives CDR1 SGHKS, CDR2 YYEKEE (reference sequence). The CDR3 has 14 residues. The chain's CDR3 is CASSLFRPVNEQFF. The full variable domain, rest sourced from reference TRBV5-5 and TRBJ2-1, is DAGVTQSPTHLIKTRGQQVTLRCSPISGHKSVSWYQQVLGQGPQFIFQYYEKEERGRGNFPDRFSARQFPNYSSELNVNALLLGDSALYLCASSLFRPVNEQFFGPGTRLTVL.

The CDR3 sequence is CSARDWASASYNEQFF. V usage is TRBV20-1 and J usage is TRBJ2-1; the TCRdb call, TRBD2, lacks DNA for checking. This CDR3 has 16 residues. The germline V gene has CDR1 DFQATT and CDR2 SNEGSKA (reference sequence).

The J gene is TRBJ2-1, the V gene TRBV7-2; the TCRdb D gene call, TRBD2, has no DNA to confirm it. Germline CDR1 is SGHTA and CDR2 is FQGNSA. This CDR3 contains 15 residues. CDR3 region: CASSFLAGGPNEQFF.

CDR3 in amino acids: CASVLGPPYNEQFF. The chain combines TRBV7-9 with TRBJ2-1; TCRdb's D call of TRBD2 is untestable without DNA. This CDR3 region has 14 residues. Germline lookup yields CDR1 SEHNR and CDR2 FQNEAQ (reference sequence).

The CDR3: CASSLARRGAPSYGYTF. The J gene is TRBJ1-2, the V gene TRBV12-3 or TRBV12-4; TCRdb reports TRBD1, a call that lacks DNA to check it against. The CDR3 covers 17 residues.

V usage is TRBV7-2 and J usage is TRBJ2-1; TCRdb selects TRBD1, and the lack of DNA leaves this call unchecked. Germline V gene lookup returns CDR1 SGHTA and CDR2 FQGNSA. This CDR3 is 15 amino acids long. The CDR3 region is CASSLVGAPGDEQFF.

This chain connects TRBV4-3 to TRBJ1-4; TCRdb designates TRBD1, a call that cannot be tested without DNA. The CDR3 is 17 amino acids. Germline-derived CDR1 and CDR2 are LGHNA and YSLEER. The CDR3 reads CASSQDRKEGALGKLFF.

The CDR3 sequence is CATSESGPSYEQYF. The chain couples TRBV24-1 to TRBJ2-7; TCRdb's D call, TRBD1, is unchecked because there is no DNA. Germline CDR1 and CDR2: KGHDR and SFDVKD. This CDR3 is 14 amino acids long.

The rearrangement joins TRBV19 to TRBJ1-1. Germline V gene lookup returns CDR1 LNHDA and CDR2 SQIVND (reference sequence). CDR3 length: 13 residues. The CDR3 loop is CASSIWVNTEAFF. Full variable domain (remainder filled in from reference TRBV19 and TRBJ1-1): DGGITQSPKYLFRKEGQNVTLSCEQNLNHDAMYWYRQDPGQGLRLIYYSQIVNDFQKGDIAEGYSVSREKKESFPLTVTSAQKNPTAFYLCASSIWVNTEAFFGQGTRLTVV.

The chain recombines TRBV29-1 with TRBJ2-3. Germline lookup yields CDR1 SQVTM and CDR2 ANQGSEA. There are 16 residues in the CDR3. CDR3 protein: CSVEGIPRYPTDTQYF.

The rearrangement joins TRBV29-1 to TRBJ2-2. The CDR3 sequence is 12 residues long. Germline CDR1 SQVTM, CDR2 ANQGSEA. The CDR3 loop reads CSMARETGELFF.

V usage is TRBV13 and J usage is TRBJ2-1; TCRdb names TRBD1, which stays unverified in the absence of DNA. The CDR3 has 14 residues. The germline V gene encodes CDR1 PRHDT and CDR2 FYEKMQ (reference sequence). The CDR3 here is CASSSQGSPNEQFF.

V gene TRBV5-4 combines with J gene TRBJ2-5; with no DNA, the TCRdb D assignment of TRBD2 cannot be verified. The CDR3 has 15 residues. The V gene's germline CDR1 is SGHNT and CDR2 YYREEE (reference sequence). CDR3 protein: CASSQGGGRGETQYF. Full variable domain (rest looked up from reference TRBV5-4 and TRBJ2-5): ETGVTQSPTHLIKTRGQQVTLRCSSQSGHNTVSWYQQALGQGPQFIFQYYREEENGRGNFPPRFSGLQFPNYSSELNVNALELDDSALYLCASSQGGGRGETQYFGPGTRLLVL.

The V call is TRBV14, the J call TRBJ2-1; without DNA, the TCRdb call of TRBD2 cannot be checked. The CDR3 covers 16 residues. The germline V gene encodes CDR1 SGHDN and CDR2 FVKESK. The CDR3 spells CASSPGTGLSSWEQFF.

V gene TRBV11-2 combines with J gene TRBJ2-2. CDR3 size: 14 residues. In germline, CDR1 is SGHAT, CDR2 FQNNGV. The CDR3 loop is CASSLVKAPGELFF.

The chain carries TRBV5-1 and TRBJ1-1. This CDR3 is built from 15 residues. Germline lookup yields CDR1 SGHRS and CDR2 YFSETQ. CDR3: CASSSGTSTVLEAFF.

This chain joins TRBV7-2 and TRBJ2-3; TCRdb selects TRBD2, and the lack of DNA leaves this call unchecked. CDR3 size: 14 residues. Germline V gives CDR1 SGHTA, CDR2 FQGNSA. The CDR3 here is CASSSLGSTDTQYF.

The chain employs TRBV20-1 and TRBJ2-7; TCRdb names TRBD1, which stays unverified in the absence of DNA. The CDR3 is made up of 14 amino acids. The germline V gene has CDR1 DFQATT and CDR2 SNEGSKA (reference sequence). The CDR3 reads CSAPPRSRPTEQYF.

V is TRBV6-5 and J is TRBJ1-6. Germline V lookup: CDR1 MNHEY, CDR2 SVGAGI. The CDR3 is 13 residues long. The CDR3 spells CASSYTTSSPLHF.